This section outlines one T cell receptor beta chain sequence together with its context. These data belong to a study of blood T cell repertoires in COVID-19. Overall study: T cells, B-cell-depleted T cells, or PBMCs provided the cDNA or gDNA that served as material.

TCRdb's copy holds only in-frame clones and misses some; the assay was immunoSEQ multiplex PCR. The sample carries under 250,000 clones, more than 80% recorded once. In germline, CDR1 is LGHDT, CDR2 YNNKEL (reference sequence). V was trimmed by 2 bases and J by 0 bases, leaving 7 bases between them. The CDR3 has 14 residues. The gene calls are TRBV3-1 (or the pseudogene TRBV3-2) and TRBJ1-1; a weak D match, TRBD1 (5 bases). The sequenced sample consisted of peripheral blood. The TCR originated in a man between 25 and 39 years old with COVID-19, enrolled during active disease. In DNA, the CDR3 is TGTGCCAGCAGCCAATGGGGCCTGAACACTGAAGCTTTCTTT. Its translation is CASSQWGLNTEAFF.